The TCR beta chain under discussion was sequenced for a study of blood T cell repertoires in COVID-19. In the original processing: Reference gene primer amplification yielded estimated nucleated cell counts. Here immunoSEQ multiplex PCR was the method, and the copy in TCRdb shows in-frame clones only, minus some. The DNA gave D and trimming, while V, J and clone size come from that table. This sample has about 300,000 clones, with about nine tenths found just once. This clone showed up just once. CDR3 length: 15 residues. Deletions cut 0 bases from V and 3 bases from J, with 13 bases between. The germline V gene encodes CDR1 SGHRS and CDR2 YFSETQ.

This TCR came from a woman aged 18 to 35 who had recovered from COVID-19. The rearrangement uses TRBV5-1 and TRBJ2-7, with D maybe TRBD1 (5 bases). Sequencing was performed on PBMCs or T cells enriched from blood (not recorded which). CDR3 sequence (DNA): TGCGCCAGCAGCTTGGGGACACTAATCCTCTACGAGCAGTACTTC. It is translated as CASSLGTLILYEQYF.